These 15 T cell receptor beta chains share one sample of origin, sequenced in a study of CD8 T cells in Susac syndrome. An amount of RNA that ranged from roughly 0.5 to 1 ug was reverse transcribed with random hexamers. A single record per CDR3 protein comes from TCRdb applying MiXCR to the immunoSEQ multiplex PCR reads. The sample lists approximately 65,000 distinct CDR3 sequences; 85% to 95% were seen once. Sequenced input: CD8+ T cells from PBMCs. Every receptor here comes from a human donor in good health.

The rearrangement links TRBV12-3 or TRBV12-4 to TRBJ2-1; D may be TRBD1 (6 bases). V lost 5 bases and J 8 bases, leaving 7 bases between the germline ends. This CDR3 spans 11 amino acids. Here the CDR3 DNA reads TGTGCCAGCAGTGAGGGGGATGAGCAGTTCTTC. It codes for CASSEGDEQFF.

The DNA for the CDR3 is TGCGCCAGCACCTGGGGGCAGGGGGGTGACACTGAAGCTTTCTTT. It yields the protein CASTWGQGGDTEAFF. The chain carries TRBV4-1 and TRBJ1-1; 7 bases line up with TRBD1. The CDR3 consists of 15 residues. The V and J ends lost 7 bases and 3 bases, in that order; junction bases with no gene match: 11. From germline, CDR1 is MGHRA and CDR2 YSYEKL.

The V and J genes are TRBV15 and TRBJ1-3, with unresolved D. There are 17 residues in the CDR3. Germline V gives CDR1 LNHNV, CDR2 YYDKDF (reference sequence). V gave up 1 base and J gave up 1 base, with 14 bases separating them. Here the CDR3 reads CATSRADDLLSGNTIYF. The CDR3 DNA is TGTGCCACCAGCAGAGCCGATGACTTGTTATCTGGAAACACCATATATTTT.

The CDR3 spells CASSYSLGGEETEAFF. In nucleotides, the CDR3 is TGTGCCAGCAGTTACTCCTTGGGTGGGGAGGAGACTGAAGCTTTCTTT. The genes are TRBV6-5 and TRBJ1-1; D uncertain. Trimming removed 0 bases at V and 5 bases at J, with 16 bases between. CDR1 is MNHEY and CDR2 is SVGAGI in the germline V gene. CDR3 size: 16 residues.

CDR3 residues: CSAPFRDRVSAFPVGEQFF. The CDR3 coding sequence is TGCAGTGCCCCTTTCCGGGACAGGGTTTCGGCCTTCCCGGTCGGTGAGCAGTTCTTC. This chain joins TRBV20-1 and TRBJ2-1; the match to TRBD1 covers 9 bases. The V gene's germline CDR1 is DFQATT and CDR2 SNEGSKA (reference sequence). The junction had 27 bases not matched to a gene; V was cut back by 6 bases and J by 9 bases. The CDR3 is 19 residues long.

The genes are TRBV4-1 and TRBJ2-1; 8 nucleotides align to TRBD1. This CDR3 has 15 residues. J was trimmed by 5 bases and V by 1 base; bases with no gene match: 4. Germline lookup yields CDR1 MGHRA and CDR2 YSYEKL. CDR3 bases: TGCGCCAGCAGCCAAGGGACAGGGTCTCACAATGAGCAGTTCTTC. Its translation is CASSQGTGSHNEQFF.

This clonotype is a singleton in its sample. The CDR3 protein is CASSQDAWMETQYF. CDR3 in DNA: TGTGCCAGCAGCCAAGACGCGTGGATGGAGACCCAGTACTTC. The V gene is TRBV3-1, the J gene TRBJ2-5; D unclear. The CDR3 is 14 amino acids. Germline V gene sequence: CDR1 LGHDT, CDR2 YNNKEL (reference sequence). Trimming removed 0 bases at V and 5 bases at J, with 10 bases between.

The chain is built from TRBV9 and TRBJ2-7; perhaps D is TRBD1 or TRBD2 (5 bases each). This CDR3 contains 13 residues. Germline V gives CDR1 SGDLS, CDR2 YYNGEE. V was trimmed by 4 bases and J by 7 bases, leaving 15 bases between them. The CDR3 DNA is TGTGCCAGCAGCTCAGGGCCCCGGGGAGAGCAGTACTTC. It codes for CASSSGPRGEQYF. The full variable domain, its missing parts supplied by reference TRBV9 and TRBJ2-7, is DSGVTQTPKHLITATGQRVTLRCSPRSGDLSVYWYQQSLDQGLQFLIQYYNGEERAKGNILERFSAQQFPDLHSELNLSSLELGDSALYFCASSSGPRGEQYFGPGTRLTVT.

The genes are TRBV7-8 and TRBJ2-2; 9 nucleotides align to TRBD2. This CDR3 contains 20 residues. Trimming at V came to 1 base and at J to 6 bases, leaving 18 bases not matched to a gene. From germline, CDR1 is SGHVS and CDR2 FQNEAQ. Written as DNA, the CDR3 is TGTGCCAGCAGCTTAGTGGGACTAGCCGTAATTCACCCAAACGCCGGGGAGCTGTTTTTT. Protein product: CASSLVGLAVIHPNAGELFF.

V is TRBV20-1 and J is TRBJ1-6, with 9 nucleotides matching TRBD1. V was clipped by 0 bases and J by 1 base; unmatched bases: 16. The CDR3 runs to 21 residues. The germline V gene encodes CDR1 DFQATT and CDR2 SNEGSKA (reference sequence). The chain's CDR3 is CSARDPRDRDFISSYNSPLHF. As DNA, the CDR3 is TGCAGTGCTAGAGACCCCCGGGACAGGGATTTTATCAGTTCCTATAATTCACCCCTCCACTTT.

This chain's CDR3 is CSARDEQGSSYEQYF. For the CDR3, the DNA is TGCAGTGCTAGAGACGAACAGGGGAGCTCCTACGAGCAGTACTTC. The chain has TRBV20-1 and TRBJ2-7; 7 bases are shared with TRBD1. Unmatched junction bases numbered 5, after V lost 0 bases and J lost 0 bases. This CDR3 comprises 15 residues. Germline loops: CDR1 DFQATT, CDR2 SNEGSKA (reference sequence).

The chain uses TRBV2 and TRBJ2-7, with D possibly matching TRBD2 (5 bases). The V end lost 4 bases, the J end lost 3 bases, and 13 bases lay between the germline ends. CDR1 is SNHLY and CDR2 is FYNNEI in the germline V gene. The CDR3 has 14 amino acids. As DNA, the CDR3 is TGTGCCAGCAGTGTCGGACTGGAAGACTACGAGCAGTACTTC. Translating gives CASSVGLEDYEQYF.

The rearrangement uses TRBV18 and TRBJ2-7, with D possibly TRBD1 on 5 matching bases. The V end was cut by 2 bases, the J end by 1 base, with 12 bases between. Germline V gives CDR1 KGHSH, CDR2 LQKENI. The CDR3 consists of 15 residues. CDR3 nucleotide sequence: TGTGCCAGCTCACCATCCAGTCAGGGTTCCTACGAGCAGTACTTC. It encodes CASSPSSQGSYEQYF. The whole variable domain, remainder taken from reference TRBV18 and TRBJ2-7, is NAGVMQNPRHLVRRRGQEARLRCSPMKGHSHVYWYRQLPEEGLKFMVYLQKENIIDESGMPKERFSAEFPKEGPSILRIQQVVRGDSAAYFCASSPSSQGSYEQYFGPGTRLTVT.

This chain connects TRBV5-5 to TRBJ1-6; D gene unclear. In germline, CDR1 is SGHKS, CDR2 YYEKEE (reference sequence). The length of the CDR3 is 16 residues. V shed 4 bases and J shed 1 base, with 12 bases lying between them. The CDR3 DNA reads as TGTGCCAGCAGCCCGGCAGCGATTTCCTATAATTCACCCCTCCACTTT. This translates into CASSPAAISYNSPLHF.

The chain uses TRBV29-1 and TRBJ1-2; 7 bases are shared with TRBD1. With V trimmed by 8 bases and J by 6 bases, 12 bases remained unmatched. Germline V gives CDR1 SQVTM, CDR2 ANQGSEA. The CDR3 extends over 13 amino acids. CDR3 sequence (DNA): TGCAGCCTCAAGGACAGGCCTGCGGATGGCTACACCTTC. This sequence encodes CSLKDRPADGYTF.